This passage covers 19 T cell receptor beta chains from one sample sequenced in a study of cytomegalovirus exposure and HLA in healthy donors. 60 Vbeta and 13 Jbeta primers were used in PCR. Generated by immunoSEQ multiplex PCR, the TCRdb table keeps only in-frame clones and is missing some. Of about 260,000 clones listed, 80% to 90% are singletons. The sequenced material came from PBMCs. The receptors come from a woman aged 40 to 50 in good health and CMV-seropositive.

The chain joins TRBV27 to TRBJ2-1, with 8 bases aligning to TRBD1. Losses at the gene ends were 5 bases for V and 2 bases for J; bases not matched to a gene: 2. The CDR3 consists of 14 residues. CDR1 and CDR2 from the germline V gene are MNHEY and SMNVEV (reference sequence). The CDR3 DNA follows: TGTGCCAGCAGTCCGGACAGGGCCTACAATGAGCAGTTCTTC. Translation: CASSPDRAYNEQFF.

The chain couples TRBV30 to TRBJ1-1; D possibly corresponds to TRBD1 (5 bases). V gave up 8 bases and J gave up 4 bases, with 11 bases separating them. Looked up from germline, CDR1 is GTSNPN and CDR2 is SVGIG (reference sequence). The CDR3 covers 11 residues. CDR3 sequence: CAGGFGTEAFF. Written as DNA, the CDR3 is TGTGCCGGGGGGTTTGGCACTGAAGCTTTCTTT.

This CDR3 reads CASSVPSGEYNEQFF. As DNA, the CDR3 is TGTGCCAGCAGCGTTCCTAGCGGAGAGTACAATGAGCAGTTCTTC. The J gene is TRBJ2-1, the V gene TRBV5-6, with 7 bases lining up with TRBD2. The junction had 8 bases not matched to a gene; V was cut back by 4 bases and J by 4 bases. The V gene's germline CDR1 is SGHDT and CDR2 YYEEEE. The CDR3 length is 15 residues.

For the CDR3, the DNA is TGCGCCAGCAGCCAAGATAACGCGGGAGGGTTCAAAAACATTCAGTACTTC. This encodes CASSQDNAGGFKNIQYF. J is TRBJ2-4 and V is TRBV4-1, with 9 bases matching TRBD2. This CDR3 region has 17 residues. In germline, CDR1 is MGHRA, CDR2 YSYEKL. Trimming at V came to 0 bases and at J to 3 bases, leaving 6 bases not matched to a gene.

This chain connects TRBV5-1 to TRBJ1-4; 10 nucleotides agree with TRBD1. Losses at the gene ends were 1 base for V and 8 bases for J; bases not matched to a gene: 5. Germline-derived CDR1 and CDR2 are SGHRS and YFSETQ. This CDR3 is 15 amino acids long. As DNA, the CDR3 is TGCGCCAGCAGCTTGCAAGGGACAGGGGAAGAAAAACTGTTTTTT. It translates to CASSLQGTGEEKLFF. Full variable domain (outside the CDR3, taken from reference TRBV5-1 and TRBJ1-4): KAGVTQTPRYLIKTRGQQVTLSCSPISGHRSVSWYQQTPGQGLQFLFEYFSETQRNKGNFPGRFSGRQFSNSRSEMNVSTLELGDSALYLCASSLQGTGEEKLFFGSGTQLSVL.

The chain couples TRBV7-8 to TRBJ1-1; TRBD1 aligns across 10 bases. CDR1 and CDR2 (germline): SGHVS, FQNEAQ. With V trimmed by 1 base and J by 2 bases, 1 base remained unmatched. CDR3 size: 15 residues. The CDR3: CASSLGDRGNTEAFF. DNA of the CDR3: TGTGCCAGCAGCTTAGGGGACAGGGGAAACACTGAAGCTTTCTTT.

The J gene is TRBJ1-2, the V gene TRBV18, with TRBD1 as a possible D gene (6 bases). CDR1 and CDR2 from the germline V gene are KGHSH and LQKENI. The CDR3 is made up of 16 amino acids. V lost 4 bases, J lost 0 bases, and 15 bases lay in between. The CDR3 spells CASSLRRGAPNYGYTF. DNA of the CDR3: TGTGCCAGCTCACTGCGTCGGGGGGCTCCTAACTATGGCTACACCTTC.

The CDR3 protein is CASSDAGGSSYNEQFF. The CDR3 nucleotides read TGTGCCAGCAGCGACGCGGGGGGGAGCTCCTACAATGAGCAGTTCTTC. The J gene is TRBJ2-1, the V gene TRBV5-6; 9 bases map to TRBD2. The CDR3 consists of 16 residues. The germline CDR1 and CDR2 sequences are SGHDT and YYEEEE. The V gene end was trimmed by 4 bases and the J gene end by 0 bases; junction bases not matched to a gene: 5. Based on the CDR3 plus reference TRBV5-6 and TRBJ2-1, the full variable domain is DAGVTQSPTHLIKTRGQQVTLRCSPKSGHDTVSWYQQALGQGPQFIFQYYEEEERQRGNFPDRFSGHQFPNYSSELNVNALLLGDSALYLCASSDAGGSSYNEQFFGPGTRLTVL.

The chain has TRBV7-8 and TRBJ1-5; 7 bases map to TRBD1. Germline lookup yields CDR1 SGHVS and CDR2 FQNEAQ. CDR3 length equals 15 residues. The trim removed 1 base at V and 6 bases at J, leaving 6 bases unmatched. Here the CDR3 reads CASSLEDRYGQPQHF. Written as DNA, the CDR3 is TGTGCCAGCAGCTTAGAGGACAGGTACGGTCAGCCCCAGCATTTT.

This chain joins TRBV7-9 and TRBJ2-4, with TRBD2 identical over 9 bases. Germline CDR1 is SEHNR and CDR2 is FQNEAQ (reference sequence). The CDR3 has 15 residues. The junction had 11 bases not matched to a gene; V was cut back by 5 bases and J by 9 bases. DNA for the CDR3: TGTGCCAGCAGCCCCCCAGGGACTAGCAACAGCATTCAGTACTTC. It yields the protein CASSPPGTSNSIQYF.

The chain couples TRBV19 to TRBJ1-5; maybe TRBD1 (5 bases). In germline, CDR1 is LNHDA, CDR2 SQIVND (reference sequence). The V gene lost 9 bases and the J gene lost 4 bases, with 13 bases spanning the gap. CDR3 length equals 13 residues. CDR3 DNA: TGTGCCAGCAAGTTCCAGGGTAATCAGCCCCAGCATTTT. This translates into CASKFQGNQPQHF.

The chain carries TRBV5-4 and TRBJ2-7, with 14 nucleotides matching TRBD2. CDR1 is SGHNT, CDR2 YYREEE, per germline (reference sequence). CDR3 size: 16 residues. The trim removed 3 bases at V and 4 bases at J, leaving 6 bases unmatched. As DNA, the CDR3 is TGTGCCAGCAGCTCCCCGGGACTAGCGGGAGAGTACGAGCAGTACTTC. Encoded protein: CASSSPGLAGEYEQYF.

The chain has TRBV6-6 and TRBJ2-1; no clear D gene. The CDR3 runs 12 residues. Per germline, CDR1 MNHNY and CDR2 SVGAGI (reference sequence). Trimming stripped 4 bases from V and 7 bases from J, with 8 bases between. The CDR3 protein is CASSSERNEQFF. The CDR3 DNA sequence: TGTGCCAGCAGTTCGGAGAGAAATGAGCAGTTCTTC.

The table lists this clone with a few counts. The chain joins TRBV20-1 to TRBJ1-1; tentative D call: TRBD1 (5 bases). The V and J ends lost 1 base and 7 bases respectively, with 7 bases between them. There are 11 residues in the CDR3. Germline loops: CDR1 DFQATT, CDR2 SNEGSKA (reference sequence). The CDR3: CSARGQREAFF. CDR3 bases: TGCAGTGCTAGAGGACAGCGTGAAGCTTTCTTT.

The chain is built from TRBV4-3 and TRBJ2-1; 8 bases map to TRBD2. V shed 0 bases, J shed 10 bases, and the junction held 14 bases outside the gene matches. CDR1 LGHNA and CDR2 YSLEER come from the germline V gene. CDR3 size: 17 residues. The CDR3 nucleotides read TGCGCCAGCAGCCAAGATTATGCGGGAGGCCCCCAGAACGAGCAGTTCTTC. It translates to CASSQDYAGGPQNEQFF.

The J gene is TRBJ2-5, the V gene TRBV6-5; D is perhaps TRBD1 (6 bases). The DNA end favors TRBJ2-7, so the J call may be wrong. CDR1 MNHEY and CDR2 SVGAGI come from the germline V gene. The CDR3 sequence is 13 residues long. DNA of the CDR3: TGTGCCAGCAGTCGAACAGGGATCCGCGAGCAGTACTTC. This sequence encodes CASSRTGIREQYF.

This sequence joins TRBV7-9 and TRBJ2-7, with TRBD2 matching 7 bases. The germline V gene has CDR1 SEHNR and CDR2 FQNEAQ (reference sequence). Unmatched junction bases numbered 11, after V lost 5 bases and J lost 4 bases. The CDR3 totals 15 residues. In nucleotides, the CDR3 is TGTGCCAGCAGCCCGGTAGCGGAAGCGGGGTACGAGCAGTACTTC. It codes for CASSPVAEAGYEQYF.

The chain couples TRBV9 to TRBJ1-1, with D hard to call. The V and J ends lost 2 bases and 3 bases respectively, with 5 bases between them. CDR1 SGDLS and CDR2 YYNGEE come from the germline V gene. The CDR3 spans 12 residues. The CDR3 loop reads CASSVSDTEAFF. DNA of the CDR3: TGTGCCAGCAGCGTCTCGGACACTGAAGCTTTCTTT.

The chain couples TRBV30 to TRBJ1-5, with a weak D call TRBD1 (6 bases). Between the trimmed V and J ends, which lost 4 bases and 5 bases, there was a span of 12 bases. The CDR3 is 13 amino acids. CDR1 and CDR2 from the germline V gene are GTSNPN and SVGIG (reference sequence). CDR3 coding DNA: TGTGCCTGGAATTCGGGGGGCGATCAGCCCCAGCATTTT. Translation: CAWNSGGDQPQHF. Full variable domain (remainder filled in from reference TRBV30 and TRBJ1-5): SQTIHQWPATLVQPVGSPLSLECTVEGTSNPNLYWYRQAAGRGLQLLFYSVGIGQISSEVPQNLSASRPQDRQFILSSKKLLLSDSGFYLCAWNSGGDQPQHFGDGTRLSIL.